This T cell receptor (beta chain) originates from a study of control samples from healthy donors and cancer patients. Here immunoSEQ multiplex PCR was the method, and the copy in TCRdb shows in-frame clones only, minus some. The sample carries some 49,000 clones, 65% to 90% recorded once. The source is a woman aged 45-60 years with lung cancer. What was sequenced was PBMCs.

As DNA, the CDR3 is TGTGCCAGCAGCTCTACAACAGGGGGCGCGAGTCAGCCCCAGCATTTT. Translating gives CASSSTTGGASQPQHF. The rearrangement joins TRBV7-9 to TRBJ1-5; 9 bases are shared with TRBD1. From germline, CDR1 is SEHNR and CDR2 FQNEAQ (reference sequence). This CDR3 has 16 residues. V lost 4 bases and J lost 6; bases outside the gene matches: 10.